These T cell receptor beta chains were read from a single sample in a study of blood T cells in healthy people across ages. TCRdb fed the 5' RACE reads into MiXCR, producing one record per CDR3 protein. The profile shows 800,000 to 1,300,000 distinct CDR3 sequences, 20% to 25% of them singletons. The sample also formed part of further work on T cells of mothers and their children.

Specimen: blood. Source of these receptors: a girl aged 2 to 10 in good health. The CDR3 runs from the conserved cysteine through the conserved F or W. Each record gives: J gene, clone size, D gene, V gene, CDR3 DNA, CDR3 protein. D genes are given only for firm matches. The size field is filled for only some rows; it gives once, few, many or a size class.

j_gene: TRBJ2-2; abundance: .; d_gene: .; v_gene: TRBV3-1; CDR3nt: TGTGCCAGCAGCCAGGAGGCGGATCGGCGGACCGGGGAGCTGTTTTTT; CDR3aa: CASSQEADRRTGELFF
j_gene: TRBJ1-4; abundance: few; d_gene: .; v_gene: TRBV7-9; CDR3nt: TGTGCCAGCAGCCTTATGGAAGAAAAACTGTTTTTT; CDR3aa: CASSLMEEKLFF
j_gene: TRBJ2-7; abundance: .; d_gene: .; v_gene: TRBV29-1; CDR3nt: TGCAGCGTTGCCCACAGACTAGGCTACGAGCAGTACTTC; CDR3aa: CSVAHRLGYEQYF
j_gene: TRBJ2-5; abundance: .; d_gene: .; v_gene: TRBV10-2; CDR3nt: TGCGCCAGCAAGGGGGTACAGGGAGTCAGCGAGACCCAGTACTTC; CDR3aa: CASKGVQGVSETQYF
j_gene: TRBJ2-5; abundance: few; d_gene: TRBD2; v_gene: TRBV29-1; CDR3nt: TGCAGCGTTGAATTAGCGGGATTTCGGGAGACCCAGTACTTC; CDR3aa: CSVELAGFRETQYF
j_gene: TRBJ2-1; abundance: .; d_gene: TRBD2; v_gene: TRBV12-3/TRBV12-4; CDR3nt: TGTGCCAGCAGTTGGGCCAACTCGGCGGGAGGGAGTAGCGAAGAGCAGTTCTTC; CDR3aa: CASSWANSAGGSSEEQFF
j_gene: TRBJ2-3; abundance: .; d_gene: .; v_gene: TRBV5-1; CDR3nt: TGCGCCAGCAGCTTGGCCGGGGTCCACACAGATACGCAGTATTTT; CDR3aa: CASSLAGVHTDTQYF
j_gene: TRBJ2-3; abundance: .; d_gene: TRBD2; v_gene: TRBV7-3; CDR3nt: TGTGCCAGCAGCACGAGCGGGGGTGATACGCAGTATTTT; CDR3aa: CASSTSGGDTQYF
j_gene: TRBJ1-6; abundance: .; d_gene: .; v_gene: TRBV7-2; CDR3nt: TGTGCCAGCAGTTACCGGTTCGCGGAGAATTCACCCCTCCACTTT; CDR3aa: CASSYRFAENSPLHF
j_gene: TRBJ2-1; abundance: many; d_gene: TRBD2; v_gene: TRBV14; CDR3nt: TGTGCCAGCAGCCGGACTAGCGGGAGTAATGAGCAGTTCTTC; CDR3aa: CASSRTSGSNEQFF
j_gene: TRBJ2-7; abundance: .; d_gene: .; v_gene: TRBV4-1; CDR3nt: TGCGCCAGCAGCCAGGGCCGGGACCCCGGCTACGAGCAGTACTTC; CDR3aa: CASSQGRDPGYEQYF
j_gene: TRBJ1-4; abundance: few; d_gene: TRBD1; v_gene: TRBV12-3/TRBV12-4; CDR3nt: TGTGCCAGCAGCCAAACAGGGGGCCCTGGTGAAAAACTGTTTTTT; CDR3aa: CASSQTGGPGEKLFF
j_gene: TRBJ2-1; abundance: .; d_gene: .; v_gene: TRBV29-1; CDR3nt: TGCAGCGTTGAGGCTGGACAGTCTTTGTACAATGAGCAGTTCTTC; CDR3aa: CSVEAGQSLYNEQFF
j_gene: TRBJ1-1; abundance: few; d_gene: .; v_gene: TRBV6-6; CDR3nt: TGTGCCAGCAGGGAGAGTCTGAACACTGAAGCTTTCTTT; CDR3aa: CASRESLNTEAFF
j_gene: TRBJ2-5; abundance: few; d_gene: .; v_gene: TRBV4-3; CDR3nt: TGCGCCAGCAGCCAGGGTATCCAAAAGACCCAGTACTTC; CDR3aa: CASSQGIQKTQYF
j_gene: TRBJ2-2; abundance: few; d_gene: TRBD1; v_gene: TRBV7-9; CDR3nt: TGTGCCAGCAGCACAGGGGCCGGGGAGCTGTTTTTT; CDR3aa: CASSTGAGELFF
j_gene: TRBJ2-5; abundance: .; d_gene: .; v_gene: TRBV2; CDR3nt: TGTGCCAGCAGTGAGTCGGTAGACGGGACCCAGTACTTC; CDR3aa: CASSESVDGTQYF
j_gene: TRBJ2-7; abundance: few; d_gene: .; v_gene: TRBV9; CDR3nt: TGTGCCAGCAGCGTCAGAGGGACGGGAATTGACGAGCAGTACTTC; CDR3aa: CASSVRGTGIDEQYF
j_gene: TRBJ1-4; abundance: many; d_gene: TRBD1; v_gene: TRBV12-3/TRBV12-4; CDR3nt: TGTGCCAGCAGTCCGACAGGGGTTAATGAAAAACTGTTTTTT; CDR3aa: CASSPTGVNEKLFF
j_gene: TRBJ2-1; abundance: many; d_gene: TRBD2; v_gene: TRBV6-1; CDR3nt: TGTGCCACAAGCGGGGGGGAAATGTACAATGAGCAGTTCTTC; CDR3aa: CATSGGEMYNEQFF
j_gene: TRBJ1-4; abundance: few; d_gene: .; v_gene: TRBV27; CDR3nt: TGTGCCAGCAGTCCCAGACTTAGGGGTGAAAAACTGTTTTTT; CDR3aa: CASSPRLRGEKLFF
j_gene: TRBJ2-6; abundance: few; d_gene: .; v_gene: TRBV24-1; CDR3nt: TGTGCCACCATGGGAAAGACTGGGGCCAACGTCCTGACTTTC; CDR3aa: CATMGKTGANVLTF
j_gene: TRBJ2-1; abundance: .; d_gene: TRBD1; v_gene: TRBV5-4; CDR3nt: TGTGCCAGCAGCTTAACCGGGACAGGGGTCAATGAGCAGTTCTTC; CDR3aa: CASSLTGTGVNEQFF
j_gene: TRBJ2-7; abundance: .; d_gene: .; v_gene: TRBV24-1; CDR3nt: TGTGCCACCAGTGATTTGCCCCGGGCGGGACAGTCCTACGAGCAGTACTTC; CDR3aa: CATSDLPRAGQSYEQYF
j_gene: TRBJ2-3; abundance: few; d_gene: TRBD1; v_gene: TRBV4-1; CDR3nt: TGCGCCAGCAGCCAGACAGGGTTGGCAGATACGCAGTATTTT; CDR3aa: CASSQTGLADTQYF
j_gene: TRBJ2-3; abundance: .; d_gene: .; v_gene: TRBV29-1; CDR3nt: TGCAGCGTTGGAGCATTACGATCTGACACAGATACGCAGTATTTT; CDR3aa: CSVGALRSDTDTQYF
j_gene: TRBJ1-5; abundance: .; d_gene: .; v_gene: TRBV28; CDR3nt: TGTGCCAGCAGCCCACCCCAAGGGCAGCCCCAGCATTTT; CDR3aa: CASSPPQGQPQHF
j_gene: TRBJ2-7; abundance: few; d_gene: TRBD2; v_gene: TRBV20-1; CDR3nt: TGCAGTGCTCCTGGGACTAGCGGCTACGAGCAGTACTTC; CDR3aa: CSAPGTSGYEQYF
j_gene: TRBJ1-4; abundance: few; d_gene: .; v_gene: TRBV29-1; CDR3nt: TGCAGCGTTGTAGGTGACAGAGATGAAAAACTGTTTTTT; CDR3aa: CSVVGDRDEKLFF
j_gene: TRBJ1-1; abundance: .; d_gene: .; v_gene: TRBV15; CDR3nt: TGTGCCACCAGCAGAGGTGGGGTCACTGAAGCTTTCTTT; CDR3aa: CATSRGGVTEAFF
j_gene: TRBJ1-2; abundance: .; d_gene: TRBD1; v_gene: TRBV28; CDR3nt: TGTGCCAGCAGTTTCGTCAGGGGGTCCCAGTTGCAAGCCAACTATGGCTACACCTTC; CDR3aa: CASSFVRGSQLQANYGYTF
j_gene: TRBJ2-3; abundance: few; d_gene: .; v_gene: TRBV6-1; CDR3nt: TGTGCCAGCAGTGATCTAGCGACAGATACGCAGTATTTT; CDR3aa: CASSDLATDTQYF
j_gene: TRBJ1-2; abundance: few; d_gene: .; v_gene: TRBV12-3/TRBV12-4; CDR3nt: TGTGCCAGCAGTCAAAGGGATAAGGGCTATGGCTACACCTTC; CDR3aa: CASSQRDKGYGYTF
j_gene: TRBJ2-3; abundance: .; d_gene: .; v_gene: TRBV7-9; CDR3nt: TGTGCCAGCAGCCCATACGAGGGGGCGCAGTATTTT; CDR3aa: CASSPYEGAQYF
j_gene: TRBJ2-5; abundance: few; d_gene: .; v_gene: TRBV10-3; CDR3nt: TGTGCCATCAGTGATTTTACAGTCGGTTCGGTTGAGCAGTACTTC; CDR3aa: CAISDFTVGSVEQYF
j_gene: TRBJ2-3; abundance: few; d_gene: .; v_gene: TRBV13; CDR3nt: TGTGCCAGCAGTAAAGAGTCACGGGATACGCAGTATTTT; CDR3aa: CASSKESRDTQYF
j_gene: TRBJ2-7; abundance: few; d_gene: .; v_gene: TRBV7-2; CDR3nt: TGTGCCAGCAGCTTCGAAACCGGTGGGGGTGGCGAGCAGTACTTC; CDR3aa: CASSFETGGGGEQYF
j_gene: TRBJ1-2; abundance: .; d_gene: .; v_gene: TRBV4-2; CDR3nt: TGTGCCAGCAGCTGGGGCGCCGACAGGTCTTATGGCTACACCTTC; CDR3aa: CASSWGADRSYGYTF
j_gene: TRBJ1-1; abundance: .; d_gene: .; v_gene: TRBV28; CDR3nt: TGTGCCAGCAGTTTAGGGGCAGTTACTGAAGCTTTCTTT; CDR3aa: CASSLGAVTEAFF